Sequencing of this T cell receptor beta chain was carried out in a study of identical twins (TCRdb year 2016). With regard to the full study: To test whether fetal clonotypes persist, this study deep-sequenced TCR alpha and beta repertoires from monozygotic twins, from unrelated adults of various ages, and from cord blood. To rule out contamination, the twin experiments were replicated at different times with different library preparation protocols. The paper's findings and limits, for the study overall: Invariant T cells such as MAIT and iNKT could partly confound zero-insertion analyses, although diverse VJ usage argued against such confounding for most clonotypes. Because the same donors could not be followed over many years, the conclusions relied on cross-sectional statistical analysis. Out-of-frame TCR alpha sequences shared between twins showed an excess of low generation-probability sequences compared with coincidental sharing between unrelated individuals. Excess twin sharing in beta out-of-frame sequences was weaker because fewer shared sequences lowered the signal-to-noise ratio. Out-of-frame TCR alpha sharing in monozygotic twins was systematically underestimated by recombination models, whereas sharing between unrelated individuals was in agreement with the recombination models. Fewer insertions were carried by abundant cord blood beta clonotypes; a weaker similar trend was observed in young adult naive repertoires, while no such trend was observed in memory repertoires.

Every donor in the study was a healthy Caucasian. Three pairs of female monozygotic twins, all aged roughly 18 to 29 years, were included in the twin cohort. Positive isolation kits from Invitrogen were used to isolate the CD4+ and CD8+ T cell populations. Library prep was done by 5' RACE. Instrument on record: Illumina HiSeq 2000. A universal primer binding site was introduced by template switching, and a unique molecular identifier was present in the final cDNA, enabling accurate counting of TCR cDNA molecules. First-strand cDNA for TCR alpha and beta chains was synthesized from specific primers in the conserved constant-segment region. Each cDNA library was double barcoded, with a SMART-Mk sample barcode plus Illumina barcodes, to control for contamination. TruSeq adapter sequences and Illumina sample barcodes were added in two successive PCR steps. The Illumina HiSeq platform was used with custom primers to sequence TCR alpha and beta cDNA libraries. The original methods were these. Raw reads were processed with MiGEC to extract unique molecular identifiers, and MiXCR was used to determine CDR3 positions. For each individual, recombination models were inferred using an EM algorithm with the repgenHMM and IGoR tools. The analysis of shared clonotypes was done with the tcR package in R, with sharing normalized by the product of cloneset sizes. Out-of-frame nonproductive sequences were analyzed to study raw recombination free of thymic and clonal selection effects. TCRdb passed the public sequencing reads through fastp at Q25 and MiXCR, retaining productive beta sequences. Rows are combined by CDR3 protein, so each entry shows the most common genes and DNA. In this record, the V and J calls reflect TCRdb's handling and not the investigators' own analysis. The sample has 200,000 to 300,000 distinct CDR3 sequences on record, 6% to 8.5% of them singletons. Around 5% of the sample lies in the top ten.

In this sample, this clonotype turned up many times. Its recognized antigen is unknown. One base away there is no much larger clone; base qualities are not given. CDR1 and CDR2 are drawn from the germline V gene (reference sequence): SSHAT, FNYEAQ. Germline trimming: 5 bases from V, 4 bases from J; junction bases outside gene matches: 7. The CDR3 holds 17 amino acids from the cysteine to the phenylalanine. Only the CDR3 region is kept as DNA, spanning 51 bases read in frame from base 1. Separately, the same data were catalogued under a study of yellow fever vaccine responses in identical twins. As that second study puts it: The authors reported that the T cell response to vaccination in identical twins appeared partly convergent and partly personalized. In identical twins, the study followed T cell clones that responded to the vaccine with precision.

Sequencing used CD8+ T cells sorted from blood. The clonotype was recovered from a woman under 30 in good health. The rearranged segments are TRBV7-7 and TRBJ2-2, with TRBD2 identical over 13 junction bases. The DNA sequence reads TGTGCCAGCAGCAATACGGGACTAGCGGGACCCACCGGGGAGCTGTTTTTT. Its product reads: CASSNTGLAGPTGELFF.